The sequence of this T cell receptor (beta chain) was determined in a study of molecular identifiers for immune sequencing clone quantification (dated by TCRdb to the late 2010s). General notes on the study: For a replicate experiment, the RNA from either approximately 20,000 or 98,000 naive CD8 T cells was divided into five aliquots, and four of those aliquots went on to sequencing. The study was a methods study using CD8 T cells to benchmark molecular-identifier clustering-based TCR repertoire sequencing (MIDCIRS) and TCR RNA copy counting. On the study overall, not on this receptor specifically: The naive libraries included spiked-in Jurkat TCR RNA (about ten copies' worth), and this RNA is not part of the donor repertoire. A single cell's worth of spiked-in Jurkat TCR RNA was reported detectable even among under 1.3 million naive CD8 T cells. Without barcode sub-clustering, chimeric consensus sequences inflated TCR diversity; chimeras reached as high as 47%. The sizes of highly expanded clones could end up underestimated when identical TCR molecules share a barcode. Clones above 20 RNA copies held over 99% of molecules in CMV-specific effector cells but under 1% in naive cells. Modeling indicated around 3 TCR RNA copies recovered per cell, compared with roughly 9.7 by digital PCR, which implies a capture efficiency of around 31%.

Libraries were constructed by PCR. Sequencing was carried out with a NextSeq 500. Bulk TCR libraries were made following a previously described method, with the TCR primers given in Table S5. The Qiagen AllPrep DNA/RNA kit was used to purify total RNA. Before any analysis, reads coming from multiple sequencing runs of the same library were combined into one pool. On the authors' methods: Reads were retained only if an exact TCR constant sequence was present, and the retained reads were trimmed to 150 nt and grouped according to their 12-nt molecular barcodes. Reads in each barcode group were sub-clustered using a 15% Levenshtein threshold, and a quality-weighted consensus sequence was built for each RNA molecule. Non-functional sequences were filtered out, along with any lower-count sequence sitting one edit away from another sequence. Based on a fit of two negative binomial distributions, barcode sub-clusters having less than 20% of the maximum read count were discarded. The public reads were reprocessed in TCRdb via fastp at Q25 and MiXCR, keeping in-frame beta chains. Rows are combined by CDR3 protein, so each entry shows the most common genes and DNA. It is TCRdb's table, rather than the study itself, that gives the V and J calls and clone size. A total of 45,000 to 55,000 distinct CDR3 sequences appear in this sample, about a third of them only once. The ten largest make up 3.5% to 4% of the sample.

Libraries of naive CD8 T cells were built from approximately 20,000 to 980,000 sorted cells, with 10%, 30% or 50% of the purified RNA used. Naive CD8 T cells were FACS-sorted as CD8+CD4-CCR7+CD45RA+ on a BD FACSAria II into RLT Plus buffer. Roughly ten TCR copies' worth of Jurkat RNA were spiked into roughly 17,000-1,100,000 naive CD8 T cell samples to test detection sensitivity. CD8 T cells were enriched using RosetteSep CD8+ T Cell Enrichment Cocktail and Ficoll-Paque, and the enriched cells then underwent ACK red cell lysis. V is clipped by 1 base and J by 3 bases, and the sequence between their germline boundaries is 11 bases long. The CDR3 has 14 amino acids, counting the end cysteine and phenylalanine. The kept DNA is CDR3 alone, 42 bases in frame from the first base. Reading the germline V gene gives CDR1 SGDLS and CDR2 YYNGEE. This clonotype appeared a few times. Its antigen is not yet known. Per-nucleotide qualities are absent, and no much larger clonotype sits a single base away.

The receptor was isolated from a human donor in good health. Some libraries in this study had Jurkat cell RNA spiked in. Sequencing used naive CD8+ T cells from blood, with Jurkat cell RNA spiked in. In light of the paper, this sample's cell subset or site label describes: FACS-sorted CD8+CD4-CCR7+CD45RA+ naive T cells. The chain is encoded by TRBV9 joined to TRBJ2-7; no D gene call is confident. The DNA is TGTGCCAGCAGCGTATCCTATGCCGGCTACGAGCAGTACTTC. Translated, it gives CASSVSYAGYEQYF.